Below, one T cell receptor (beta chain) is given with its context. This sample is drawn from a study of blood T cell repertoires in COVID-19. Across the study: In each case, the material was cDNA or gDNA derived from T cells, B-cell-depleted T cells, or PBMCs.

Method: immunoSEQ multiplex PCR; TCRdb's copy keeps in-frame clones and lacks some. The profile shows more than 50,000 clones, approximately 90% of them singletons. Sequenced input: peripheral blood. The clonotype originates from a human donor with active COVID-19. The donor label of this sample is uncertain.

The DNA of the CDR3 is TGTGCCAGCAGTCGTAGTGGACAGGGCTTCCAAGAGACCCAGTACTTC. It specifies CASSRSGQGFQETQYF. V gene TRBV9 combines with J gene TRBJ2-5, with TRBD1 identical over 8 bases. The CDR3 totals 16 residues. Unmatched junction bases numbered 10, after V lost 5 bases and J lost 1 base. Germline assignment: CDR1 SGDLS and CDR2 YYNGEE.